The 12 T cell receptor beta chains in this list originate from one sample, sequenced in a study of a mutant IDH1 vaccine in newly diagnosed glioma. Method: immunoSEQ multiplex PCR; TCRdb's copy keeps in-frame clones and lacks some. This sample yields more than 30,000 clones, of which roughly 90% are seen a single time; 5% to 6% belongs to the top ten. Which antigens these TCRs recognize remains unknown. The time point: week 47, end of study. Each dose of the vaccine consisted of 300 ug of mutant IDH1 20-mer peptide, with topical imiquimod. Sequenced material: PBMCs, taken from a glioma patient whose treatment included an IDH1 peptide vaccine. These receptors all come from a woman between 40 and 50 years old with glioma.

This chain links TRBV1 with TRBJ2-2; no DNA check was done on the table's D call, TRBD1. TRBV1 is a listed pseudogene. This CDR3 has 16 residues. The CDR3 region is CTSSRADREGTGELFF. Written as DNA, the CDR3 is TGCACCAGCAGCCGAGCGGACAGGGAGGGCACCGGGGAGCTGTTTTTT.

This chain joins TRBV20-1 and TRBJ1-1; D gene unclear. The CDR3 spans 10 residues. CDR1 and CDR2 (germline): DFQATT, SNEGSKA (reference sequence). V was clipped by 6 bases and J by 8 bases, with 10 bases between them. CDR3 DNA sequence: TGCAGTGCCGCCGACGGAGAAGCTTTCTTT. Its protein product is CSAADGEAFF.

This clone has only a few counts. The V call is TRBV29-1, the J call TRBJ1-1, with TRBD1 as a possible D gene (5 bases). CDR3 length equals 13 residues. Germline loops: CDR1 SQVTM, CDR2 ANQGSEA. V was pared by 8 bases and J by 5 bases, with 18 bases between. This CDR3 reads CSSRAGGGTEAFF. CDR3 DNA: TGCAGCTCCAGGGCGGGGGGAGGGACTGAAGCTTTCTTT.

This chain connects TRBV5-1 to TRBJ2-7; 8 bases agree with TRBD2. With V trimmed by 4 bases and J by 2 bases, 8 bases remained unmatched. Germline CDR1 and CDR2: SGHRS and YFSETQ. The CDR3 runs to 15 residues. The CDR3 spells CASSDTSGPTYEQYF. The CDR3 DNA sequence: TGCGCCAGCAGCGACACTAGCGGACCTACCTACGAGCAGTACTTC.

This clone has just a few counts. This chain links TRBV6-6 with TRBJ1-5; a weak D match, TRBD1 (6 bases). This CDR3 is built from 12 residues. Trimming shortened V by 1 base and J by 11 bases, and 9 bases separated the two germline ends. CDR1 and CDR2 (germline): MNHNY, SVGAGI (reference sequence). CDR3 bases: TGTGCCAGCAGTTACTTCGAGGGGGCCCAGCATTTT. Residues: CASSYFEGAQHF.

The genes are TRBV4-1 and TRBJ1-5, with D maybe TRBD1 (5 bases). The germline gives CDR1 MGHRA, CDR2 YSYEKL. The CDR3 has 19 amino acids. V lost 0 bases and J 2 bases, leaving 20 bases between the germline ends. In DNA form, the CDR3 reads TGCGCCAGCAGCCAAGACGATAACCACAGGAGAATGGGCAATCAGCCCCAGCATTTT. Its translation: CASSQDDNHRRMGNQPQHF.

The chain links TRBV6-5 to TRBJ2-7, with D tentatively TRBD1 or TRBD2 (5 bases each). The V end was cut by 0 bases, the J end by 7 bases, with 16 bases between. The CDR3 covers 15 residues. Germline loops: CDR1 MNHEY, CDR2 SVGAGI. CDR3 region: CASSYSMQGRGEQYF. Here the CDR3 DNA reads TGTGCCAGCAGTTACTCGATGCAGGGCCGGGGAGAGCAGTACTTC.

This chain uses TRBV7-9 with TRBJ1-2, with TRBD1 identical over 7 bases. Germline V CDR1 and CDR2: SEHNR, FQNEAQ (reference sequence). This CDR3 is built from 15 residues. V was clipped by 7 bases and J by 4 bases; unmatched bases: 12. The CDR3 spells CASTPWDSLIYGYTF. CDR3 DNA sequence: TGTGCCAGCACCCCGTGGGACAGTCTGATCTATGGCTACACCTTC.

The chain has TRBV6-1 and TRBJ2-7; 8 bases are shared with TRBD2. V shed 3 bases, J shed 3 bases, and the junction held 4 bases outside the gene matches. The CDR3 sequence is 14 residues long. Germline V gene lookup returns CDR1 MNHNS and CDR2 SASEGT. The CDR3 DNA is TGTGCCAGCAGTGACCGGGGGGGTCTCTACGAGCAGTACTTC. It codes for CASSDRGGLYEQYF.

The CDR3 loop is CASSGEGLNTEAFF. Written as DNA, the CDR3 is TGTGCCAGCAGTGGCGAGGGCCTGAACACTGAAGCTTTCTTT. V usage is TRBV2 and J usage is TRBJ1-1; the D is unclear. Germline V lookup: CDR1 SNHLY, CDR2 FYNNEI. Trimming took 4 bases from V and 0 from J, leaving 9 bases between them. The CDR3 contains 14 residues.

V gene TRBV6-1 combines with J gene TRBJ1-5, with TRBD1 matching over 7 bases. With V trimmed by 4 bases and J by 2 bases, 5 bases remained unmatched. CDR1 and CDR2 from the germline V gene are MNHNS and SASEGT. The CDR3 covers 15 residues. The CDR3 reads CASSGQGGGNQPQHF. The CDR3, as DNA: TGTGCCAGCAGTGGACAGGGAGGGGGCAATCAGCCCCAGCATTTT.

V gene TRBV27 combines with J gene TRBJ2-1, with TRBD2 matching 8 bases. The CDR3 is 16 amino acids. After removal of 5 bases from V and 9 bases from J, the junction contained 15 bases not matched to a gene. Germline lookup yields CDR1 MNHEY and CDR2 SMNVEV (reference sequence). CDR3 DNA: TGTGCCAGCAGTCCCCGCGGCCGCGGGGGGTCGGGTGAGCAGTTCTTC. Translated, it gives CASSPRGRGGSGEQFF.